This T cell receptor (beta chain) comes out of a study of early T cells in non-severe SARS-CoV-2 infection. Study information: Sequenced material consisted of bulk RNA (from unsorted whole blood), and chains were unpaired. Study conclusions and caveats: There was a bias toward anti-spike CD8 responses in VDJdb matching, which missed private and CD4 specificities.

Researchers tagged individual cDNA molecules with unique molecular identifiers. TCRdb redid the calling of the 5' RACE reads with MiXCR, one entry per CDR3 protein. Of approximately 76,000 distinct CDR3 sequences listed, about 12% are singletons. Note on this clonotype: Its antigen is currently unknown.

The V gene's germline CDR1 is MDHEN and CDR2 SYDVKM. The CDR3 contains 13 residues. Deletions cut 6 bases from V and 8 bases from J, with 16 bases between. This rearrangement joins TRBV28 to TRBJ1-2, with D perhaps TRBD1 (6 bases). This clonotype was obtained from an adult who was a healthcare worker with PCR-confirmed SARS-CoV-2 infection or an uninfected control (not recorded which). Material for sequencing was whole blood. CDR3 bases: TGTGCCAGCAGGGACAACCACAGGGTAGGCTACACCTTC. Its protein product is CASRDNHRVGYTF.